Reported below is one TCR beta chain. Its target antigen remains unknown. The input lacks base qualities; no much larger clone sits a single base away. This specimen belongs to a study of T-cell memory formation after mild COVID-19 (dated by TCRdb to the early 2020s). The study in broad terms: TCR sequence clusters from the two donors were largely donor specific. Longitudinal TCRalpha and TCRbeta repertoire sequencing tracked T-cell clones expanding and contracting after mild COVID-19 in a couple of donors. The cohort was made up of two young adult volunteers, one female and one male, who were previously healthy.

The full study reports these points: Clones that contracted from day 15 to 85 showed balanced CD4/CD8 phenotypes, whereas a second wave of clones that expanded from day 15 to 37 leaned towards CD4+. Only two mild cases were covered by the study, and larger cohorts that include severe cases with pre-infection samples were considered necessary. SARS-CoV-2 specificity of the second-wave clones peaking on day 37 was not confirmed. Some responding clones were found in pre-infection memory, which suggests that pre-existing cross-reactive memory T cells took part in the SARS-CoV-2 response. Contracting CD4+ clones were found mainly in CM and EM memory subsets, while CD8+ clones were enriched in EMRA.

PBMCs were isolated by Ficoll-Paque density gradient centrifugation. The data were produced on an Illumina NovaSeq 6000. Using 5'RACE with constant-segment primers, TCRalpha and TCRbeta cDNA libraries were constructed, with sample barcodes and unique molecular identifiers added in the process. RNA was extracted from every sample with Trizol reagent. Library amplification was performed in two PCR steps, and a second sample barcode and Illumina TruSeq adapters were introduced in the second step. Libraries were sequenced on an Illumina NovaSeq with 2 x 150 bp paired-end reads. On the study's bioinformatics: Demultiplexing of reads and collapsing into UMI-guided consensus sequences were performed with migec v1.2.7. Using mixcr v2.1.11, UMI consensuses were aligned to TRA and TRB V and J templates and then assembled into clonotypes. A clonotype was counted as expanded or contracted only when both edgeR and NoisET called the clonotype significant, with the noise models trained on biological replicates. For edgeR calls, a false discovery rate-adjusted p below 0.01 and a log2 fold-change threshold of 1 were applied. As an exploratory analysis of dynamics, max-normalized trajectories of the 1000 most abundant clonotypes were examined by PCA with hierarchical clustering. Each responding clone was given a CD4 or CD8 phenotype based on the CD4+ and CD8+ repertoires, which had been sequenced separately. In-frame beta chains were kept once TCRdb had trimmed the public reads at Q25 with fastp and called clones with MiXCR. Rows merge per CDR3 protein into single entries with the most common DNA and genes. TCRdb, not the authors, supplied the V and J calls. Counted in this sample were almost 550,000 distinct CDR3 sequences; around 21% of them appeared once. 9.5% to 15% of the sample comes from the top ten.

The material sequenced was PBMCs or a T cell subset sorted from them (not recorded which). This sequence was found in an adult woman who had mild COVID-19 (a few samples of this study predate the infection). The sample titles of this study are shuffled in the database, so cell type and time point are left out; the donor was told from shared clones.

CDR3 sequence: CASSFVQGAFGYTF. The nucleotides read TGTGCCAGCAGCTTCGTCCAGGGGGCGTTTGGCTACACCTTC. The chain couples TRBV5-6 to TRBJ1-2; TRBD1 aligns with 8 central bases. CDR3 length: 14 amino acids, cysteine to phenylalanine. Kept here is only the CDR3 DNA, which spans 42 bases and is read in frame from base 1. Sequences SGHDT (CDR1) and YYEEEE (CDR2) are obtained from the germline V gene. Unmatched junction bases come to 7, with V trimmed by 2 bases and J by 7 bases.